This T cell receptor (beta chain) was identified during a study of T cell clonotyping in hematopoietic cell transplantation. General study findings and limits: At the given depth, recipient repertoires were over 95% de novo clonotypes. After transplant, recipient diversity fell while pathologically expanded clonotypes grew through day 180.

Sequencing used immunoSEQ multiplex PCR; TCRdb keeps in-frame clones, though not all of them. The table has 15,000 to 20,000 clones, 60% to 80% seen once. Time point defined: recipient sample about 28 days before transplant, after cytoreduction. Remarks on this clone: Its antigen is unidentified.

Germline lookup yields CDR1 GTSNPN and CDR2 SVGIG (reference sequence). The CDR3 covers 13 residues. Trimming removed 3 bases at V and 6 bases at J, with 14 bases between. This sample comprised peripheral blood mononuclear cells, obtained before stem cell transplant. The TCR comes from a man aged 60 to 75 with acute myeloid leukemia. Some clones in this sample may be carry-over from other donors' samples. This sequence joins TRBV30 and TRBJ1-1; D gene ambiguous. The chain's CDR3 is CAWSSVVLSEAFF. The CDR3 DNA is TGTGCCTGGAGCTCGGTGGTCTTGTCTGAAGCTTTCTTT. Together with reference TRBV30 and TRBJ1-1, the CDR3 gives the full variable domain: SQTIHQWPATLVQPVGSPLSLECTVEGTSNPNLYWYRQAAGRGLQLLFYSVGIGQISSEVPQNLSASRPQDRQFILSSKKLLLSDSGFYLCAWSSVVLSEAFFGQGTRLTVV.